This TCR beta chain is drawn from a study of memory CD4+ T cells and cytomegalovirus serostatus. Study in general: Healthy Belgian adult donors included under ten CMV-positive and 20 to 30 CMV-negative people. Whole-study results and caveats: The CMV-associated TCR signature appears largely within the CD4+ memory repertoire.

A note on this clone: Its antigen is unknown.

Original handling: After removing out-of-frame reads, around 2.2 million distinct TCRbeta sequences remained. Measured with immunoSEQ multiplex PCR; TCRdb has only the in-frame clones, and not every one. The DNA was the basis for D and trimming; V, J and clone size are from that table. The sample records 54,000 or so clones, 81% being singletons. Germline V CDR1 and CDR2: DFQATT, SNEGSKA (reference sequence). Between the trimmed V and J ends, which lost 5 bases and 2 bases, there was a span of 6 bases. This CDR3 has 11 amino acids. Single viable CD3+CD4+CD8-CD45RO+ cells were sorted as the memory CD4+ T cells. Serum IgG to CMV pp150, pp28, p38 and p52 defined serostatus.

Input material: memory CD4+ T cells from blood. The chain uses TRBV20-1 and TRBJ1-1, with D unresolved. The TCR originated in an adult in good health and CMV-seronegative. The CDR3 protein is CSASVNTEAFF. The DNA of the CDR3 is TGCAGTGCTTCGGTTAACACTGAAGCTTTCTTT.